Here is one T cell receptor (beta chain) with its context. CDR3 length equals 12 residues. V was pared by 0 bases and J by 8 bases, with 8 bases between. Germline CDR1 reads SGHNT; CDR2 reads YENEEA. The data originate from a study of blood T cell repertoires in COVID-19. Across the study: Spain, Italy and the United States supplied samples that represented acute and convalescent COVID-19.

Method: immunoSEQ multiplex PCR; TCRdb's copy keeps in-frame clones and lacks some. This table holds about 370,000 clones, 90% to 95% found once. In terms of age and location, participants ranged from roughly 18 to 100 years and lived in about two dozen US areas. Cohort assignment relied on participant-reported clinical history. Before they entered the study, exposed participants had met a COVID-19 case within 2 weeks. J is TRBJ2-7 and V is TRBV11-3, with D hard to call. This TCR was sampled from a woman between 40 and 50 years old who had been exposed to COVID-19. Source material: PBMCs or T cells enriched from blood (not recorded which). The CDR3 sequence is CASSLDFRKQYF. CDR3 bases: TGTGCCAGCAGCTTAGATTTCAGAAAGCAGTACTTC. Combining the CDR3 with reference TRBV11-3 and TRBJ2-7 gives the whole variable domain EAGVVQSPRYKIIEKKQPVAFWCNPISGHNTLYWYLQNLGQGPELLIRYENEEAVDDSQLPKDRFSAERLKGVDSTLKIQPAELGDSAVYLCASSLDFRKQYFGPGTRLTVT.